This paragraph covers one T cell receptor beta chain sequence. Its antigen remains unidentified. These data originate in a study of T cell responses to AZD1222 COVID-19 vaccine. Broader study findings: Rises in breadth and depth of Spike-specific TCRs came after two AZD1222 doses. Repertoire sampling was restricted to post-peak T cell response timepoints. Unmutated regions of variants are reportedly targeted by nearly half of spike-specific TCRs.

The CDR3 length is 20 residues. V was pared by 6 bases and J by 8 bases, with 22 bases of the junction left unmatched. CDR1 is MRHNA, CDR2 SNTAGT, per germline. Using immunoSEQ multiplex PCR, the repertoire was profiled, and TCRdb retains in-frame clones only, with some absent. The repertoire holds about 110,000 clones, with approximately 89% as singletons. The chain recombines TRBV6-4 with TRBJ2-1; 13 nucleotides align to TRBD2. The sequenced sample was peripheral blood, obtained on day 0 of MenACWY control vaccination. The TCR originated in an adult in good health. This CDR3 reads CASRGTRRTSGGTGGHEQFF. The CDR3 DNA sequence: TGTGCCAGCAGGGGAACCCGGCGGACTAGCGGGGGTACCGGAGGGCATGAGCAGTTCTTC.